A single sample is the source of the 18 T cell receptor beta chains below, sequenced in a study of sequential checkpoint blockade in melanoma. Some clones are missing from TCRdb's copy, which holds only in-frame ones; the method was immunoSEQ multiplex PCR. The table has fewer than 25,000 clones, 65% to 75% seen once. Sample treatment: randomized to nivolumab then ipilimumab (arm A) or the reverse (arm B). The sequences come from CD8+ T cells sorted from blood (inferred from file names), collected from a patient given nivolumab and ipilimumab in sequence. The receptors stem from a human donor with melanoma.

This chain uses TRBV6-5 with TRBJ2-7; 10 positions agree with TRBD1. From germline, CDR1 is MNHEY and CDR2 SVGAGI. Germline trimming cut 6 bases from V and 0 bases from J; bases unmatched to any gene: 5. There are 15 residues in the CDR3. The CDR3 loop is CASSQGQGISYEQYF. CDR3 bases: TGTGCCAGCAGCCAGGGACAGGGGATCTCCTACGAGCAGTACTTC.

The genes are TRBV7-6 and TRBJ1-3; D perhaps matches TRBD1 (6 bases). CDR1 and CDR2 (germline): SGHVS, FNYEAQ. The CDR3 is 15 amino acids. Between the trimmed V and J ends, which lost 5 bases and 1 base, there was a span of 12 bases. The chain's CDR3 is CASSAWGTSGNTIYF. CDR3 sequence (DNA): TGTGCCAGCAGCGCCTGGGGGACATCTGGAAACACCATATATTTT.

On this clone itself: At one of its ends the junction is not consistent with the germline gene, which may arise from a read error. This chain connects TRBV27 to TRBJ2-5; the match to TRBD2 covers 8 bases. The CDR3 is made up of 17 amino acids. Germline-derived CDR1 and CDR2 are MNHEY and SMNVEV (reference sequence). The CDR3 loop reads CASSGLGAGGGQETRYF. CDR3 sequence (DNA): TGTGCCAGCAGTGGGCTAGGTGCGGGGGGAGGCCAAGAGACCCGGTACTTC.

This chain uses TRBV9 with TRBJ2-2; 8 nucleotides match TRBD1. CDR1 is SGDLS and CDR2 is YYNGEE in the germline V gene. This CDR3 spans 16 amino acids. After removal of 0 bases from V and 6 bases from J, the junction contained 7 bases not matched to a gene. CDR3 in amino acids: CASSVGNRGFAGELFF. CDR3 sequence (DNA): TGTGCCAGCAGCGTAGGGAACAGGGGGTTTGCCGGGGAGCTGTTTTTT.

This chain links TRBV2 with TRBJ2-5, with D possibly matching TRBD2 (5 bases). Trimming shortened V by 6 bases and J by 4 bases, and 12 bases separated the two germline ends. There are 13 residues in the CDR3. From germline, CDR1 is SNHLY and CDR2 FYNNEI. The CDR3 spells CASRPGSGETQYF. Written as DNA, the CDR3 is TGTGCCAGCAGGCCGGGGTCAGGAGAGACCCAGTACTTC.

This rearrangement joins TRBV11-2 to TRBJ1-4; 8 bases align to TRBD1. Germline V gene lookup returns CDR1 SGHAT and CDR2 FQNNGV. J lost 2 bases, V lost 3 bases, and 11 bases had no gene match. The CDR3 is 18 residues long. Here the CDR3 DNA reads TGTGCCAGCAGCTTGGACTACACAGGGGGGGGCACTAATGAAAAACTGTTTTTT. Amino acids: CASSLDYTGGGTNEKLFF.

The genes are TRBV6-5 and TRBJ1-5; TRBD1 is a possible D gene (6 bases). Trimming removed 0 bases at V and 11 bases at J, with 20 bases between. Germline-derived CDR1 and CDR2 are MNHEY and SVGAGI. CDR3 length: 16 amino acids. The CDR3 DNA sequence: TGTGCCAGCAGTTACTCTAGCAGGGGTTTTGAAATTTCCCAGCATTTT. Amino acids: CASSYSSRGFEISQHF.

The chain links TRBV11-2 to TRBJ2-5, with 9 bases that match TRBD1. CDR1 SGHAT and CDR2 FQNNGV come from the germline V gene. V lost 5 bases to trimming and J lost 5 bases; unmatched junction nucleotides: 6. The CDR3 is made up of 14 amino acids. Here the CDR3 reads CASSLTGTGETQYF. CDR3 sequence (DNA): TGTGCCAGCAGCCTCACGGGGACAGGGGAGACCCAGTACTTC. The whole variable domain, filled in from reference TRBV11-2 and TRBJ2-5, reads EAGVAQSPRYKIIEKRQSVAFWCNPISGHATLYWYQQILGQGPKLLIQFQNNGVVDDSQLPKDRFSAERLKGVDSTLKIQPAKLEDSAVYLCASSLTGTGETQYFGPGTRLLVL.

The V and J genes are TRBV6-6 and TRBJ2-5; 8 positions match TRBD2. This CDR3 region has 15 residues. J lost 2 bases, V lost 6 bases, and 8 bases had no gene match. Germline V gene sequence: CDR1 MNHNY, CDR2 SVGAGI (reference sequence). The CDR3 DNA sequence: TGTGCCAGCAGCCGCTCAACTAGCGGTCAAGAGACCCAGTACTTC. This codes for CASSRSTSGQETQYF.

The rearrangement uses TRBV9 and TRBJ2-3; maybe TRBD1 (5 bases). Trimming stripped 5 bases from V and 2 bases from J, with 24 bases between. This CDR3 is 18 amino acids long. Per germline, CDR1 SGDLS and CDR2 YYNGEE. CDR3 sequence reads: CASSFDDWGEHLTDTQYF. Here the CDR3 DNA reads TGTGCCAGCAGTTTTGACGACTGGGGCGAGCACCTCACAGATACGCAGTATTTT.

As for this clone: One junction end does not reproduce the germline sequence, and a read error may be involved. The chain combines TRBV7-9 with TRBJ2-1; no clear D. The germline CDR1 and CDR2 sequences are SEHNR and FQNEAQ (reference sequence). The CDR3 is made up of 16 amino acids. CDR3 DNA sequence: TGTGCCAGCAGCCTACGTGGAGCCAGCTCCTACAATGGGCAGTTCTTC. Translated: CASSLRGASSYNGQFF.

The chain is built from TRBV9 and TRBJ2-7; the match to TRBD1 covers 8 bases. The CDR3 has 14 amino acids. The ends lost 4 bases at V and 2 bases at J; junction bases unmatched: 5. Germline V lookup: CDR1 SGDLS, CDR2 YYNGEE. This chain's CDR3 is CASSHSGQAYEQYF. Written as DNA, the CDR3 is TGTGCCAGCAGCCACTCGGGACAGGCCTACGAGCAGTACTTC. Supplemented by reference TRBV9 and TRBJ2-7, the full variable domain reads DSGVTQTPKHLITATGQRVTLRCSPRSGDLSVYWYQQSLDQGLQFLIQYYNGEERAKGNILERFSAQQFPDLHSELNLSSLELGDSALYFCASSHSGQAYEQYFGPGTRLTVT.

This chain joins TRBV6-5 and TRBJ2-1; D might be TRBD2 (5 bases). Germline assignment: CDR1 MNHEY and CDR2 SVGAGI. The V end lost 5 bases, the J end lost 2 bases, and 10 bases lay between the germline ends. The length of the CDR3 is 14 residues. CDR3 loop: CASSPGNAYNEQFF. The CDR3 DNA follows: TGTGCCAGCAGTCCGGGGAACGCCTACAATGAGCAGTTCTTC.

The chain has TRBV7-8 and TRBJ2-7; D perhaps matches TRBD1 (7 bases). V lost 4 bases, J lost 3 bases, and 19 bases lay in between. Germline values: CDR1 SGHVS, CDR2 FQNEAQ. The length of the CDR3 is 16 residues. CDR3 nucleotide sequence: TGTGCCAGCAGCTCGCAGGGGGGTGGGGGTTTCTACGAGCAGTACGTC. It yields the protein CASSSQGGGGFYEQYV.

The gene calls are TRBV7-9 and TRBJ2-7; D uncertain. Germline V gene lookup returns CDR1 SEHNR and CDR2 FQNEAQ (reference sequence). Trimming removed 3 bases at V and 3 bases at J, with 9 bases between. The CDR3 has 13 amino acids. The DNA of the CDR3 is TGTGCCAGCAGCTTCCCGGGTAGCTACGAGCAGTACTTC. It yields the protein CASSFPGSYEQYF. Full variable domain (missing parts from reference TRBV7-9 and TRBJ2-7): DTGVSQNPRHKITKRGQNVTFRCDPISEHNRLYWYRQTLGQGPEFLTYFQNEAQLEKSRLLSDRFSAERPKGSFSTLEIQRTEQGDSAMYLCASSFPGSYEQYFGPGTRLTVT.

The CDR3 sequence: CASSIPRGSAGELFF. CDR3 DNA sequence: TGTGCCAGTAGTATTCCCCGGGGTAGCGCCGGGGAGCTGTTTTTT. The gene calls are TRBV19 and TRBJ2-2; tentative D call: TRBD2 (5 bases). This CDR3 has 15 residues. V lost 3 bases and J 6 bases, leaving 14 bases between the germline ends. CDR1 and CDR2 (germline): LNHDA, SQIVND (reference sequence).

This clone was counted once. The V call is TRBV5-1, the J call TRBJ1-1; D gene unclear. Trimming removed 0 bases from V and 8 bases from J, with 5 bases in between. The CDR3 contains 11 residues. The germline V gene encodes CDR1 SGHRS and CDR2 YFSETQ. The CDR3 DNA reads as TGCGCCAGCAGCTTGGGGCAGGAAGCTTTCTTT. Translating gives CASSLGQEAFF.

This chain uses TRBV28 with TRBJ2-7; 9 nucleotides match TRBD2. The CDR3 loop spans 17 amino acids. CDR1 and CDR2 (germline): MDHEN, SYDVKM. After removal of 6 bases from V and 2 bases from J, the junction contained 14 bases not matched to a gene. The CDR3 DNA follows: TGTGCCAGCAGCCCCCGAGGGGCTGCGGGGGGGCCCTACGAGCAGTACGTC. This codes for CASSPRGAAGGPYEQYV.